The clone carrying this T cell receptor beta chain has just a few counts. The antigen remains undetermined. Coverage ceases 3 residues before the CDR3 finishes, and the germline J gene fills in the end. The sample is drawn from a study of T cell clonality in common variable immunodeficiency. Study-wide points: Fewer deletions and N-nucleotide insertions were reportedly seen in common variable immunodeficiency TCR beta sequences.

The germline gives CDR1 DFQATT, CDR2 SNEGSKA (reference sequence). This CDR3 has 17 residues. V shed 1 base and J 2 bases; nucleotides not matched to a gene: 10. Profiled with immunoSEQ multiplex PCR; TCRdb holds only in-frame clones, not every one. Observed in the sample are tens of thousands of clones, none of them singletons. Sequencing input: peripheral blood mononuclear cells. The receptor was derived from a person aged 18-69 years in good health. The gene calls are TRBV20-1 and TRBJ2-3; 9 positions agree with TRBD2. CDR3 sequence: CSARGYRAGGFTDTQYF. The DNA read from the CDR3 is TGCAGTGCTAGAGGGTATAGGGCGGGAGGGTTCACAGATACG.